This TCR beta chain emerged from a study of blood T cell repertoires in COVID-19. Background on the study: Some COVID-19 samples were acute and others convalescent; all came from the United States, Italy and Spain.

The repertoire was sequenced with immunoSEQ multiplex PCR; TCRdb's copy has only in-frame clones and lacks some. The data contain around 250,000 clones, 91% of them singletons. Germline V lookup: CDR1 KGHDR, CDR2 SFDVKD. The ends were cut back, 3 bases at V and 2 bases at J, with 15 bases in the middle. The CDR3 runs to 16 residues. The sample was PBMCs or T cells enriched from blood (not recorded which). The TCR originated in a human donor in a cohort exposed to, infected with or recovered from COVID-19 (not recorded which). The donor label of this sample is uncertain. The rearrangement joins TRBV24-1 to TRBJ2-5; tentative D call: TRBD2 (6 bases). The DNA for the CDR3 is TGTGCCACCAGTGATGGGAGGTCGACGGCTCAAGAGACCCAGTACTTC. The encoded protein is CATSDGRSTAQETQYF.